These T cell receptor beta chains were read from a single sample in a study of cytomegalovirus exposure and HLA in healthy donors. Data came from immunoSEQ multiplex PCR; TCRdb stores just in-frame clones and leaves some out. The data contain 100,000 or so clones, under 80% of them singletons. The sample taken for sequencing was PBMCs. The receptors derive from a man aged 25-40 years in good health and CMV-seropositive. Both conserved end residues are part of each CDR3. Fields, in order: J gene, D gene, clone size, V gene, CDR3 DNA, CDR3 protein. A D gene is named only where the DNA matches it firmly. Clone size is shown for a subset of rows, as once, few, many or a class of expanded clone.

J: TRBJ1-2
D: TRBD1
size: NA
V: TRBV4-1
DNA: TGCGCCAGCAGCCAAGAAGGAACGACAGGGACGAGTGGCTACACCTTC
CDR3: CASSQEGTTGTSGYTF

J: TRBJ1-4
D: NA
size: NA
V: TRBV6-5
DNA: TGTGCCAGCATGCGGGTCCAACTGGGTGAAAAACTGTTTTTT
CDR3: CASMRVQLGEKLFF

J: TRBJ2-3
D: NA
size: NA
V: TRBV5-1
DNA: TGCGCCAGCAGCCCGGGGTGGCAGGCCGTTGGCACAGATACGCAGTATTTT
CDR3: CASSPGWQAVGTDTQYF

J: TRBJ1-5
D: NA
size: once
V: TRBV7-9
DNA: TGTGCCAGCAGCAGGGAGAGTATTCGGCCCCAGCATTTT
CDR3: CASSRESIRPQHF

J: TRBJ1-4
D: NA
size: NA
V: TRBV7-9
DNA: TGTTCCAGCAGCTCAAGACGGGAGGGTCTAGGTGAAAAACTGTTTTTT
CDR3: CSSSSRREGLGEKLFF

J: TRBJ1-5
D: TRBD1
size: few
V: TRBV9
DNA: TGTGCCAGCAGCGCGGGACAGGGGAACAATCAGCCCCAGCATTTT
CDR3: CASSAGQGNNQPQHF

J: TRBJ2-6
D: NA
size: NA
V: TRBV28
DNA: TGTGCCACCAACACGGGTAGTTCTACCTCTGGGGCCAACGTCCTGACTTTC
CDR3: CATNTGSSTSGANVLTF

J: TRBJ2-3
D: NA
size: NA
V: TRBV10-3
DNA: TGTGCCATCAGTGGCGGGCCTACCAATACGCAGTATTTT
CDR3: CAISGGPTNTQYF

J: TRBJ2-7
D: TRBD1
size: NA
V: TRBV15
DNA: TGTGCCACCAGCAGGGGCGCACAGGGGATAAATAGCGAGCAGTACTTC
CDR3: CATSRGAQGINSEQYF

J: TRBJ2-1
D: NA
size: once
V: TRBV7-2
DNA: TGTGCCAGCAGCTTAGTGTTTGCGGCTAGTGAGCAGTTCTTC
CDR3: CASSLVFAASEQFF

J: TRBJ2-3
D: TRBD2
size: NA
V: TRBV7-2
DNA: TGTGCCAGCAGCTTAGTGGGGACTAGCGGGGGACGAACAGATACGCAGTATTTT
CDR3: CASSLVGTSGGRTDTQYF

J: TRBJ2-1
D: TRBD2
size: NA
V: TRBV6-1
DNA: TGTGCCAGCAGTGCGACTAGCGGGGGTTCCAATGAGCAGTTCTTC
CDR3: CASSATSGGSNEQFF

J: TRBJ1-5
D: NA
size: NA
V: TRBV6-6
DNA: TGTGCCAGCAGTCCCCCTTTTGGGGCCCAGCCCCAGCATTTT
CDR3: CASSPPFGAQPQHF

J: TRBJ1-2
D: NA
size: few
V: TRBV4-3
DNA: TGCGCCAGCAGCCAAGAACGGGGGAATCTCGGCTATGGCTACACCTTC
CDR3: CASSQERGNLGYGYTF

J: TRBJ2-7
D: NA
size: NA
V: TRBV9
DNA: TGTGCCAGCAGCCCCCCGAGGGGGTACGAGCAGTACTTC
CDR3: CASSPPRGYEQYF

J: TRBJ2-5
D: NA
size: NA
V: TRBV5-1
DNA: TGCGCCAGCAGCTTGGAGGGTACAGGCCAAGAGACCCAGTACTTC
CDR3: CASSLEGTGQETQYF

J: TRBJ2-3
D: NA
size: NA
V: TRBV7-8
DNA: TGTGCCAGCAGCCACACAGGGTTCGGGGATACGCAGTATTTT
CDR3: CASSHTGFGDTQYF